Below are 26 T cell receptor beta chains sequenced from a single sample in a study of T cells in Graves' hyperthyroidism and ophthalmopathy. Amplified regions were TCR beta CDR3 sequences from RNA transcripts. TCR CDR3 underwent first-round RT-PCR with the HTBI primer set. TCRdb reprocessed the multiplex PCR reads with MiXCR, giving one entry per CDR3 protein. The sample has roughly 580,000 distinct CDR3 sequences; 14% are singletons. The sequenced sample was blood. These receptors all stem from a woman between 25 and 40 years old with Graves' hyperthyroidism that later progressed to Graves' ophthalmopathy.

This clonotype showed up many times. This chain links TRBV28 with TRBJ2-5; 9 positions agree with TRBD2. The CDR3 totals 15 residues. Germline V gene data show CDR1 as MDHEN and CDR2 as SYDVKM. After removal of 5 bases from V and 5 bases from J, the junction contained 9 bases not matched to a gene. CDR3 sequence: CASSPGTSKWETQYF. In DNA, the CDR3 is TGTGCCAGCAGTCCCGGGACTAGCAAGTGGGAGACCCAGTACTTC.

V gene TRBV4-1 combines with J gene TRBJ1-4; D ambiguous. V was cut by 2 bases and J by 3 bases, with 10 bases left in between. Per the germline V gene, CDR1 is MGHRA and CDR2 is YSYEKL. This CDR3 contains 15 residues. The CDR3 is CASSQQDFPNEKLFF. CDR3 sequence (DNA): TGCGCCAGCAGCCAACAGGATTTTCCTAATGAAAAACTGTTTTTT.

This clonotype was seen at least ten times. V usage is TRBV3-1 and J usage is TRBJ1-6; unclear D gene. The CDR3 runs 16 residues. V shed 0 bases and J shed 3 bases, with 9 bases lying between them. CDR1 and CDR2 from the germline V gene are LGHDT and YNNKEL (reference sequence). The CDR3 loop reads CASSQDGTVYNSPLHF. DNA for the CDR3: TGTGCCAGCAGCCAAGATGGTACGGTCTATAATTCACCCCTCCACTTT.

CDR3 sequence reads: CSARRAGWDEQFF. The CDR3, as DNA: TGCAGTGCTAGAAGGGCAGGGTGGGATGAGCAGTTCTTC. V is TRBV20-1 and J is TRBJ2-1; D is possibly TRBD1 (5 bases). CDR1 DFQATT and CDR2 SNEGSKA come from the germline V gene (reference sequence). The CDR3 runs to 13 residues. Trimming removed 2 bases at V and 8 bases at J, with 13 bases between.

This chain connects TRBV11-2 to TRBJ2-1; 10 nucleotides align to TRBD2. Trimming at V came to 6 bases and at J to 7 bases, leaving 12 bases not matched to a gene. Germline V gives CDR1 SGHAT, CDR2 FQNNGV. The CDR3 has 16 residues. CDR3 nucleotide sequence: TGTGCCAGCAGTTATGAAACTAGCGGGACAGGTAATGAGCAGTTCTTC. Translated: CASSYETSGTGNEQFF.

This clonotype was seen only a few times. V gene TRBV9 combines with J gene TRBJ1-1, with TRBD1 matching over 7 bases. CDR1 and CDR2 (germline): SGDLS, YYNGEE. V lost 0 bases and J lost 4; bases outside the gene matches: 3. There are 14 residues in the CDR3. CDR3 sequence: CASSVGQGTTEAFF. CDR3 coding DNA: TGTGCCAGCAGCGTAGGACAGGGCACCACTGAAGCTTTCTTT.

This clonotype was found many times. CDR3: CASSQGAARGVRQETQYF. The CDR3, as DNA: TGCGCCAGCAGCCAAGGGGCGGCTCGGGGCGTGAGGCAAGAGACCCAGTACTTC. The V gene is TRBV4-1, the J gene TRBJ2-5; D tentatively fits TRBD1 or TRBD2 (5 bases each). V lost 1 base, J lost 2 bases, and 20 bases lay in between. The CDR3 extends over 18 amino acids. The germline V gene encodes CDR1 MGHRA and CDR2 YSYEKL.

The rearrangement joins TRBV20-1 to TRBJ2-5; 9 positions match TRBD2. The germline gives CDR1 DFQATT, CDR2 SNEGSKA (reference sequence). The CDR3 loop spans 16 amino acids. V lost 2 bases, J lost 4 bases, and 11 bases stayed unmatched. The chain's CDR3 is CSARRAGGPLRETQYF. CDR3 coding DNA: TGCAGTGCTAGACGGGCGGGAGGGCCTCTAAGAGAGACCCAGTACTTC.

This clonotype was observed many times. V usage is TRBV30 and J usage is TRBJ1-2, with D possibly matching TRBD1 (6 bases). CDR1 GTSNPN and CDR2 SVGIG come from the germline V gene (reference sequence). Trimming stripped 5 bases from V and 8 bases from J, with 21 bases between. The CDR3 covers 14 residues. The CDR3 loop reads CAWAGTSLPGGYTF. In DNA form, the CDR3 reads TGTGCCTGGGCCGGGACATCGTTACCGGGAGGCTACACCTTC.

This clonotype was recorded at least ten times. The chain combines TRBV19 with TRBJ2-6; D perhaps matches TRBD2 (6 bases). The length of the CDR3 is 18 residues. The germline V gene encodes CDR1 LNHDA and CDR2 SQIVND (reference sequence). Between the trimmed V and J ends, which lost 7 bases and 4 bases, there was a span of 23 bases. Here the CDR3 reads CASTSLGGGISGANVLTF. For the CDR3, the DNA is TGTGCCAGTACCTCCCTCGGTGGGGGGATCTCCGGGGCCAACGTCCTGACTTTC.

In this sample, this clonotype turned up many times. V and J are TRBV30 and TRBJ1-2; possibly TRBD1 for D (6 bases). With 6 bases removed from V and 2 bases from J, the gap between germline ends came to 16 bases. CDR1 is GTSNPN, CDR2 SVGIG, per germline (reference sequence). This CDR3 is built from 14 residues. This chain's CDR3 is CACAPGTLNYGYTF. CDR3 nucleotides: TGTGCCTGTGCACCCGGGACACTGAACTATGGCTACACCTTC.

This clonotype appeared many times. The genes are TRBV5-1 and TRBJ2-5; TRBD2 aligns across 10 bases. The CDR3 contains 15 residues. Germline loops: CDR1 SGHRS, CDR2 YFSETQ. V lost 4 bases and J lost 3; bases outside the gene matches: 6. CDR3 in DNA: TGCGCCAGCAGCCAATTCCTAGCGGGAGAAGAGACCCAGTACTTC. It yields the protein CASSQFLAGEETQYF.

With regard to this clonotype: This clone may be a read error of a much larger clone one base away. CDR3 coding DNA: TGTGCCAGCAGTTCCGGGACAGGGCATCAGCCCCAGCATTTT. It translates to CASSSGTGHQPQHF. V is TRBV27 and J is TRBJ1-5; 9 positions match TRBD1. The CDR3 extends over 14 amino acids. Looked up from germline, CDR1 is MNHEY and CDR2 is SMNVEV (reference sequence). Trimming cost V 4 bases and J 5 bases; bases outside gene matches: 3.

V usage is TRBV20-1 and J usage is TRBJ2-3, with a tentative D call TRBD2 (6 bases). V was shortened by 7 bases and J by 6 bases, with 23 bases between the two germline ends. The CDR3 runs to 15 residues. The germline gives CDR1 DFQATT, CDR2 SNEGSKA (reference sequence). Here the CDR3 DNA reads TGCAGTGACTCGCTTCAGCAGGGACTCCCCGATACGCAGTATTTT. It codes for CSDSLQQGLPDTQYF.

This clonotype was counted many times. V and J are TRBV27 and TRBJ1-5; D is perhaps TRBD1 (5 bases). V was trimmed by 5 bases and J by 0 bases, leaving 11 bases between them. The CDR3 runs 15 residues. The germline gives CDR1 MNHEY, CDR2 SMNVEV (reference sequence). The CDR3 protein is CASSRRGDSNQPQHF. The CDR3 nucleotides read TGTGCCAGCAGTCGGCGGGGGGATAGCAATCAGCCCCAGCATTTT.

This chain links TRBV15 with TRBJ1-4; D unresolved. In germline, CDR1 is LNHNV, CDR2 YYDKDF (reference sequence). V gave up 0 bases and J gave up 4 bases, with 9 bases separating them. The CDR3 runs to 15 residues. The CDR3 reads CATSRDPSYNEKLFF. In DNA, the CDR3 is TGTGCCACCAGCAGAGATCCTAGTTATAATGAAAAACTGTTTTTT. The full variable domain, with the rest looked up from reference TRBV15 and TRBJ1-4, is DAMVIQNPRYQVTQFGKPVTLSCSQTLNHNVMYWYQQKSSQAPKLLFHYYDKDFNNEADTPDNFQSRRPNTSFCFLDIRSPGLGDTAMYLCATSRDPSYNEKLFFGSGTQLSVL.

In this sample, this clonotype turned up a few times. J is TRBJ2-2 and V is TRBV6-5; TRBD2 is a possible D gene (5 bases). Germline CDR1 reads MNHEY; CDR2 reads SVGAGI. The ends were cut back, 2 bases at V and 2 bases at J, with 15 bases in the middle. The length of the CDR3 is 17 residues. In nucleotides, the CDR3 is TGTGCCAGCAGTTACGAGGGTCGTCAGACTAACACCGGGGAGCTGTTTTTT. Its translation is CASSYEGRQTNTGELFF.

In its sample, this clonotype was seen a few times. This sequence joins TRBV5-8 and TRBJ2-5; D is unresolved. Trimming removed 8 bases from V and 4 bases from J, with 15 bases in between. CDR3 size: 13 residues. Per the germline V gene, CDR1 is SGHTS and CDR2 is YDEGEE. CDR3 in amino acids: CARGLVALETQYF. CDR3 sequence (DNA): TGTGCCAGGGGCCTTGTGGCCCTAGAGACCCAGTACTTC.

The chain employs TRBV7-8 and TRBJ2-1, with D tentatively TRBD1 or TRBD2 (5 bases each). Germline V gives CDR1 SGHVS, CDR2 FQNEAQ. This CDR3 spans 13 amino acids. Trimming pared 5 bases from V and 12 bases from J, leaving 17 bases between. The CDR3 loop reads CASSELGARGQFF. In nucleotides, the CDR3 is TGTGCCAGCAGCGAGCTCGGGGCCCGGGGGCAGTTCTTC.

Many counts were recorded for this clonotype. This chain uses TRBV2 with TRBJ1-1; 9 nucleotides line up with TRBD1. Germline lookup yields CDR1 SNHLY and CDR2 FYNNEI. The CDR3 loop spans 15 amino acids. V dropped 2 bases and J dropped 2; count of bases not matched to a gene: 3. CDR3 in amino acids: CASSESDRGNTEAFF. The CDR3 DNA sequence: TGTGCCAGCAGTGAATCGGACAGGGGTAACACTGAAGCTTTCTTT.

This clonotype has ten or more counts. The chain links TRBV7-2 to TRBJ2-1; D gene ambiguous. V lost 4 bases, J lost 3 bases, and 13 bases lay in between. The CDR3 is made up of 15 amino acids. Germline-derived CDR1 and CDR2 are SGHTA and FQGNSA. CDR3 DNA: TGTGCCAGCAGCTCACCGGCAGGAAACTACAATGAGCAGTTCTTC. It is translated as CASSSPAGNYNEQFF.

This clonotype was seen a handful of times. The chain has TRBV14 and TRBJ1-3; TRBD1 might be the D (6 bases). Germline lookup yields CDR1 SGHDN and CDR2 FVKESK. The CDR3 loop spans 17 amino acids. V was pared by 0 bases and J by 4 bases, with 16 bases between. CDR3 in amino acids: CASSQDFGWTVGNTIYF. DNA of the CDR3: TGTGCCAGCAGCCAAGATTTCGGCTGGACAGTGGGAAACACCATATATTTT.

In its sample, this clonotype was seen a few times. The chain has TRBV7-3 and TRBJ1-1, with 7 bases fitting TRBD1. Germline CDR1 and CDR2: SGHTA and FQGTGA. The V gene end was trimmed by 3 bases and the J gene end by 8 bases; junction bases not matched to a gene: 3. CDR3 length equals 12 residues. The CDR3: CASSLMGQEAFF. CDR3 DNA: TGTGCCAGCAGCTTGATGGGACAGGAAGCTTTCTTT.

The chain has TRBV9 and TRBJ1-5; 8 nucleotides align to TRBD1. Looked up from germline, CDR1 is SGDLS and CDR2 is YYNGEE. The V gene end was trimmed by 2 bases and the J gene end by 5 bases; junction bases not matched to a gene: 3. CDR3 length equals 14 residues. The CDR3 bases are TGTGCCAGCAGCGTGGAGGACAGGGATCAGCCCCAGCATTTT. It encodes CASSVEDRDQPQHF.

This clonotype was seen many times. The gene calls are TRBV12-3 or TRBV12-4 and TRBJ2-1; D possibly uses TRBD1 or TRBD2 (5 bases each). The V gene lost 0 bases and the J gene lost 7 bases, with 19 bases spanning the gap. The CDR3 spans 17 residues. CDR3 sequence reads: CASSLAPSYGTLNEQFF. The CDR3 DNA reads as TGTGCCAGCAGTTTAGCCCCCTCTTACGGGACCTTGAATGAGCAGTTCTTC.

This clonotype was observed at least ten times. This chain links TRBV5-1 with TRBJ2-2; D may be TRBD1 (6 bases). This CDR3 has 13 amino acids. The germline V gene encodes CDR1 SGHRS and CDR2 YFSETQ. V was shortened by 5 bases and J by 2 bases, with 7 bases between the two germline ends. CDR3 loop: CASRGGNTGELFF. The CDR3 DNA reads TGCGCCAGCAGAGGGGGTAACACCGGGGAGCTGTTTTTT.